This T cell receptor (beta chain) was documented in a study of T cells in Graves' hyperthyroidism and ophthalmopathy. Broader study findings: Ophthalmopathy was predicted by the model a median of about 6.7 months ahead of onset. Most thyroid clonotypes expanded above 0.001 appeared in blood too.

Losses at the gene ends were 1 base for V and 5 bases for J; bases not matched to a gene: 6. Germline CDR1 is SGHNT and CDR2 is YENEEA. This CDR3 has 15 amino acids. Only a few counts were recorded for this clonotype. No antigen is known for it. It was over 9.5 ml of fresh peripheral blood that supplied the PBMCs. Amplified TCR beta CDR3 regions derived from RNA transcripts. First-round RT-PCR targeting the TCR CDR3 was performed with the HTBI primer set. In TCRdb, the multiplex PCR reads were re-called with MiXCR into one record per CDR3 protein. This table holds about 160,000 distinct CDR3 sequences, 8% to 9.5% found once.

Sequencing used blood. V gene TRBV11-3 combines with J gene TRBJ2-5; 8 positions agree with TRBD2. This TCR came from a woman younger than 35 with Graves' hyperthyroidism that later progressed to Graves' ophthalmopathy. Written as DNA, the CDR3 is TGTGCCAGCAGCTTAGGAGCGGGAGCGAGGGAGACCCAGTACTTC. Its protein is CASSLGAGARETQYF.